The clone carrying this TCR beta chain was recorded many times. The table came from immunoSEQ multiplex PCR; TCRdb's copy has only in-frame clones and leaves some out. The sample has tens of thousands of clones, approximately 91% seen once; the top ten hold 18%. The CDR3 has 14 residues. V was clipped by 2 bases and J by 8 bases, with 13 bases between them. Germline V gives CDR1 MDHEN, CDR2 SYDVKM. This entry is derived from a study of OX40 agonist ivuxolimab in advanced cancers. This TCR came from an adult with an advanced solid tumor such as melanoma, head and neck, liver or kidney cancer. The chain has TRBV28 and TRBJ2-1; D is ambiguous. The sample here was CD4+ or CD8+ T cells sorted from blood, taken in a trial of the OX40 agonist ivuxolimab. CDR3: CASSLLGDWDEQFF. DNA for the CDR3: TGTGCCAGCAGTTTACTTGGGGATTGGGATGAGCAGTTCTTC.